This T cell receptor beta chain was sequenced for a study of cytomegalovirus exposure and HLA in healthy donors. Sequenced by immunoSEQ multiplex PCR; TCRdb stores in-frame clones only, minus some. The sample yields over 250,000 clones, approximately 90% seen once. Germline loops: CDR1 SGHVS, CDR2 FNYEAQ. The CDR3 sequence is 15 residues long. V lost 1 base, J lost 3 bases, and 12 bases lay in between. The receptor comes from a woman aged 30 to 39 in good health and CMV-seropositive. The chain is built from TRBV7-6 and TRBJ2-5; tentative D call: TRBD2 (6 bases). The sample was PBMCs. CDR3 region: CASSLEAGLKETQYF. The CDR3 DNA follows: TGTGCCAGCAGCTTAGAGGCGGGGCTAAAAGAGACCCAGTACTTC.